One TCR beta chain is described in this entry. Germline V gives CDR1 DFQATT, CDR2 SNEGSKA (reference sequence). The CDR3 runs to 13 residues. V gave up 3 bases and J gave up 3 bases; unmatched junction bases: 4. An input of 0.5 to 1 ug of RNA was subjected to reverse transcription using random hexamers. Each CDR3 protein gets one entry after TCRdb re-called the immunoSEQ multiplex PCR reads with MiXCR. The sample has roughly 200,000 distinct CDR3 sequences, around 96% seen once; the top ten hold 0.1%. The sample belongs to a study of CD8 T cells in Susac syndrome. This sequence was found in a human donor in good health. This rearrangement joins TRBV20-1 to TRBJ2-7, with 8 bases identical to TRBD2. The sequencing input was CD4+ T cells from PBMCs. The CDR3 DNA reads TGCAGTGCTAGCGGGACTAGGTACTACGAGCAGTACTTC. Translated, it gives CSASGTRYYEQYF.